The sequence of this T cell receptor (beta chain) was determined in a study of blood T cell repertoires in COVID-19. For the study at large: The study drew acute and convalescent COVID-19 samples from the United States, Italy and Spain.

Unmatched junction bases numbered 14, after V lost 4 bases and J lost 5 bases. This CDR3 has 17 amino acids. Germline CDR1 is SGHKS and CDR2 is YYEKEE (reference sequence). Many counts were recorded for this clone. TCRdb's copy holds only in-frame clones and misses some; the assay was immunoSEQ multiplex PCR. The table includes 150,000 to 200,000 clones, roughly 90% detected once. The chain is built from TRBV5-5 and TRBJ2-3, with 9 nucleotides matching TRBD2. The receptor's source is a man between 60 and 75 years old with active or convalescent COVID-19. The source material was peripheral blood. CDR3 sequence reads: CASSHLGAGGHVDTQYF. DNA of the CDR3: TGTGCCAGCAGCCACCTGGGGGCGGGGGGGCATGTAGATACGCAGTATTTT. Combining the CDR3 with reference TRBV5-5 and TRBJ2-3 gives the whole variable domain DAGVTQSPTHLIKTRGQQVTLRCSPISGHKSVSWYQQVLGQGPQFIFQYYEKEERGRGNFPDRFSARQFPNYSSELNVNALLLGDSALYLCASSHLGAGGHVDTQYFGPGTRLTVL.